This entry describes one T cell receptor beta chain. These data come from a study of brain T cells in children with intractable seizures. Clones were read by immunoSEQ multiplex PCR, and TCRdb kept only the in-frame ones, dropping some. Of over 95,000 clones detected, approximately 94% appear once; the ten largest clones hold under 4.5%. CDR3 length: 16 residues. Sequencing was limited to surgery cases with top T cell transcript signatures in brain tissue. This TCR came from a boy under two years old with hemimegalencephaly and intractable seizures. Here the sequenced sample was peripheral blood, taken at surgery. This chain links TRBV21-1 with TRBJ2-7; the D call of TRBD1 is as the table states it, not checked on the DNA. TRBV21-1 is recorded as a pseudogene. The CDR3 sequence is CASSKASRTERSEQYF. The CDR3 region has the DNA TGTGCCAGCAGCAAAGCTTCGCGGACAGAGCGTTCCGAGCAGTACTTC.